The 10 T cell receptor beta chains in this list originate from one sample, sequenced in a study of cytomegalovirus exposure and HLA in healthy donors. PCR used 60 Vbeta primers and 13 Jbeta primers. Repertoires were generated with immunoSEQ multiplex PCR, while TCRdb's copy carries only in-frame clones and drops some. The top ten clones hold around 10% of a sample with about 140,000 clones, roughly 73% of them seen once. The sequenced sample was PBMCs. These receptors all stem from a young man in good health and CMV-seropositive.

The CDR3 nucleotides read TGCGCCAGCAGCTTGCGGGGGGCGGAGGGTCAGCCCCAGCATTTT. Its protein is CASSLRGAEGQPQHF. This sequence joins TRBV5-1 and TRBJ1-5, with a weak D call TRBD1 (6 bases). Germline V gives CDR1 SGHRS, CDR2 YFSETQ. This CDR3 has 15 residues. V was cut by 1 base and J by 6 bases, with 14 bases left in between.

The rearrangement links TRBV13 to TRBJ2-5; possibly TRBD1 for D (6 bases). Germline V gene lookup returns CDR1 PRHDT and CDR2 FYEKMQ (reference sequence). V was cut by 5 bases and J by 4 bases, with 11 bases left in between. The CDR3 is 13 amino acids. CDR3 sequence: CASSKDSRETQYF. CDR3 DNA sequence: TGTGCCAGCAGCAAGGACAGCCGAGAGACCCAGTACTTC.

CDR3 sequence: CRRPNDRGKYEQYF. CDR3 nucleotides: TGCAGGCGTCCGAATGACAGGGGAAAATACGAGCAGTACTTC. The V and J genes are TRBV29-1 and TRBJ2-5; 8 bases match TRBD1. The end of the DNA is better explained by TRBJ2-7, so the J call may be wrong. This CDR3 contains 14 residues. The germline V gene has CDR1 SQVTM and CDR2 ANQGSEA.

The chain is built from TRBV4-1 and TRBJ2-4; 9 bases line up with TRBD1. The CDR3 is 14 residues long. CDR1 is MGHRA and CDR2 is YSYEKL in the germline V gene. J lost 7 bases, V lost 3 bases, and 4 bases had no gene match. As DNA, the CDR3 is TGCGCCAGCAGCCAGGGACAGGGAGGGAACATTCAGTACTTC. Translated: CASSQGQGGNIQYF.

V usage is TRBV25-1 and J usage is TRBJ1-2; D possibly corresponds to TRBD1 (6 bases). CDR3 length: 13 residues. Trimming pared 4 bases from V and 2 bases from J, leaving 8 bases between. Germline values: CDR1 MGHDK, CDR2 SYGVNS. Written as DNA, the CDR3 is TGTGCCAGCAGTGGGACAGCAAACTATGGCTACACCTTC. As protein: CASSGTANYGYTF.

The rearrangement uses TRBV28 and TRBJ1-5; 8 bases map to TRBD1. With 5 bases clipped from V and 3 bases from J, the junction kept 3 bases outside the gene matches. The length of the CDR3 is 14 residues. Germline loops: CDR1 MDHEN, CDR2 SYDVKM. CDR3 residues: CASSPGQVNQPQHF. DNA for the CDR3: TGTGCCAGCAGTCCGGGACAGGTCAATCAGCCCCAGCATTTT.

This clone has just one count. The rearrangement uses TRBV28 and TRBJ2-7; D is uncertain. This CDR3 is 13 amino acids long. The germline gives CDR1 MDHEN, CDR2 SYDVKM. The V end lost 1 base, the J end lost 6 bases, and 10 bases lay between the germline ends. The CDR3 loop is CASSLLGLREQYF. The CDR3 DNA follows: TGTGCCAGCAGTTTATTGGGCCTCCGCGAGCAGTACTTC.

As DNA, the CDR3 is TGTGCCAGCAGCTTAATACCAGCGGGTTCGGGCACAGATACGCAGTATTTT. Its translation: CASSLIPAGSGTDTQYF. The rearrangement uses TRBV7-3 and TRBJ2-3; possible D gene TRBD2, 6 bases. The CDR3 runs to 17 residues. The V end lost 1 base, the J end lost 1 base, and 15 bases lay between the germline ends. The germline gives CDR1 SGHTA, CDR2 FQGTGA. Full variable domain (remainder filled in from reference TRBV7-3 and TRBJ2-3): GAGVSQTPSNKVTEKGKYVELRCDPISGHTALYWYRQSLGQGPEFLIYFQGTGAADDSGLPNDRFFAVRPEGSVSTLKIQRTERGDSAVYLCASSLIPAGSGTDTQYFGPGTRLTVL.

The V and J genes are TRBV4-2 and TRBJ2-5, with a possible D match to TRBD2 (6 bases). V lost 3 bases and J lost 6, with 17 bases in between. The CDR3 runs 15 residues. The germline V gene encodes CDR1 LGHNA and CDR2 YNFKEQ. The chain's CDR3 is CASSQTGGEGKTQYF. CDR3 nucleotide sequence: TGTGCCAGCAGCCAGACCGGAGGGGAAGGAAAGACCCAGTACTTC.

The rearrangement joins TRBV9 to TRBJ2-3; 15 nucleotides match TRBD2. CDR1 is SGDLS and CDR2 is YYNGEE in the germline V gene. CDR3 size: 20 residues. The trim removed 3 bases at V and 4 bases at J, leaving 15 bases unmatched. CDR3 in DNA: TGTGCCAGCAGCGCCAGGGGGAGGACTAGCGGGAGGGCCTTTGCAGATACGCAGTATTTT. It specifies CASSARGRTSGRAFADTQYF.